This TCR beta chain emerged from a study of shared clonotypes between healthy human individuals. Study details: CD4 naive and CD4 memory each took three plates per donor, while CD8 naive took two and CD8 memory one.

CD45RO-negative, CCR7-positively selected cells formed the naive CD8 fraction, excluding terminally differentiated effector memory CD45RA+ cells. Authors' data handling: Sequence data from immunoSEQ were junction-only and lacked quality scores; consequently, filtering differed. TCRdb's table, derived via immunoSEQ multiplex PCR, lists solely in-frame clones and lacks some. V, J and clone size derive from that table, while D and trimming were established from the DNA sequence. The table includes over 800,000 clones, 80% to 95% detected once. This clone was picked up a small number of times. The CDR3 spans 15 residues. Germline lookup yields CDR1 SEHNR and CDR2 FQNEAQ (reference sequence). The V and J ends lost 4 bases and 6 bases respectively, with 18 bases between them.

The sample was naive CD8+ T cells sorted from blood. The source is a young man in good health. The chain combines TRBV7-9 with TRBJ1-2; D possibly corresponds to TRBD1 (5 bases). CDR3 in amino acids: CASSYTQGSDDGYTF. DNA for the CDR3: TGTGCCAGCAGCTACACGCAGGGCTCGGACGATGGCTACACCTTC.